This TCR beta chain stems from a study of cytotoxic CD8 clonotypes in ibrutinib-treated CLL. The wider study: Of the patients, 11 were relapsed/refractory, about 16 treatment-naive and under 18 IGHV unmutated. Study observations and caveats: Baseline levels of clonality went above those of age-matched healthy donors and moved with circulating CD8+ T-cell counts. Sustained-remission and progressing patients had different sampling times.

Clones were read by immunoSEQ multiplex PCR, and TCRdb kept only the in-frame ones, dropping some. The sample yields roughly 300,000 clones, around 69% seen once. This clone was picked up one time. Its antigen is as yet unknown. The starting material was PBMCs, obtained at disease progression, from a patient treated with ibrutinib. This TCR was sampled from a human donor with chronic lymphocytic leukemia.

CDR3 nucleotide sequence: TGTGCAAGTCGCTTAGTTAAGGGAGGGAGTGGCAGGGGGTTAAGAAATGGCTACACCTTC. Protein sequence: CASRLVKGGSGRGLRNGYTF. The gene calls are TRBV12-2 and TRBJ1-2. TRBV12-2 is listed as a pseudogene. The CDR3 consists of 20 residues.